The 32 T cell receptor beta chains in this list originate from one sample, sequenced in a study of cytomegalovirus exposure and HLA in healthy donors. It was with 60 Vbeta and 13 Jbeta primers that the PCR ran. Sequencing was performed with immunoSEQ multiplex PCR; in TCRdb, only in-frame clones are kept and a portion is missing. Among around 200,000 clones listed, approximately 78% were seen once. Sequencing was done on a sample of PBMCs. The receptors stem from a woman aged 18-35 years in good health and CMV-seronegative.

The gene calls are TRBV5-1 and TRBJ1-1; D remains unclear. Deletions cut 4 bases from V and 6 bases from J, with 13 bases between. Germline CDR1 is SGHRS and CDR2 is YFSETQ. The CDR3 has 13 amino acids. The CDR3 loop reads CASSLRETAEAFF. The CDR3, as DNA: TGCGCCAGCAGCCTAAGGGAGACGGCTGAAGCTTTCTTT.

CDR3 region: CSVLGGMHTEAFF. In nucleotides, the CDR3 is TGCAGCGTCCTAGGAGGGATGCACACTGAAGCTTTCTTT. The rearrangement joins TRBV29-1 to TRBJ1-1; D is undetermined. Trimming cost V 6 bases and J 3 bases, with 14 bases left between them. The CDR3 is 13 residues long. Germline V gene lookup returns CDR1 SQVTM and CDR2 ANQGSEA.

This chain joins TRBV25-1 and TRBJ2-1, with D tentatively TRBD2 (5 bases). Germline V CDR1 and CDR2: MGHDK, SYGVNS. The CDR3 extends over 11 amino acids. V lost 5 bases and J 10 bases, leaving 9 bases between the germline ends. CDR3 amino acids: CASSPGIEQFF. In nucleotides, the CDR3 is TGTGCCAGCAGTCCGGGGATCGAGCAGTTCTTC. Based on the CDR3 plus reference TRBV25-1 and TRBJ2-1, the full variable domain is EADIYQTPRYLVIGTGKKITLECSQTMGHDKMYWYQQDPGMELHLIHYSYGVNSTEKGDLSSESTVSRIRTEHFPLTLESARPSHTSQYLCASSPGIEQFFGPGTRLTVL.

V gene TRBV2 combines with J gene TRBJ2-1; 7 positions agree with TRBD2. Germline CDR1 reads SNHLY; CDR2 reads FYNNEI. The CDR3 spans 15 residues. The V segment lost 8 bases and the J segment 6 bases; nucleotides outside the gene matches: 13. The CDR3: CASVLTREGSNEQFF. CDR3 sequence (DNA): TGTGCCAGCGTTTTAACCAGGGAGGGAAGCAATGAGCAGTTCTTC.

The gene calls are TRBV5-4 and TRBJ1-4; 7 bases are a match to TRBD1. CDR3 length equals 13 residues. In germline, CDR1 is SGHNT, CDR2 YYREEE (reference sequence). The V and J ends lost 4 bases and 5 bases, in that order; junction bases with no gene match: 2. The CDR3 spells CASSGGQNEKLFF. The CDR3 DNA reads TGTGCCAGCAGCGGGGGACAGAATGAAAAACTGTTTTTT.

The CDR3 protein is CASSPNPGGYYEQYF. CDR3 DNA sequence: TGTGCCAGCAGCCCAAACCCAGGGGGTTACTACGAGCAGTACTTC. The chain joins TRBV7-7 to TRBJ2-7; 7 nucleotides match TRBD1. Germline CDR1 is SSHAT and CDR2 is FNYEAQ (reference sequence). After removal of 5 bases from V and 3 bases from J, the junction contained 10 bases not matched to a gene. The CDR3 loop spans 15 amino acids.

The V call is TRBV7-9, the J call TRBJ1-5; TRBD1 matches 7 bases. V lost 5 bases, J lost 1 base, and 5 bases stayed unmatched. The CDR3 totals 15 residues. The V gene's germline CDR1 is SEHNR and CDR2 FQNEAQ (reference sequence). The CDR3 is CASSPGQSSNQPQHF. DNA of the CDR3: TGTGCCAGCAGCCCGGGACAGTCAAGCAATCAGCCCCAGCATTTT.

The rearrangement links TRBV9 to TRBJ2-5; possible D gene TRBD2, 7 bases. Germline CDR1 is SGDLS and CDR2 is YYNGEE. The ends were cut back, 0 bases at V and 3 bases at J, with 9 bases in the middle. The CDR3 covers 14 residues. The chain's CDR3 is CASSVEGGKETQYF. The DNA for the CDR3 is TGTGCCAGCAGCGTAGAGGGGGGGAAAGAGACCCAGTACTTC.

The chain joins TRBV4-1 to TRBJ2-3; the match to TRBD1 covers 7 bases. V lost 6 bases to trimming and J lost 2 bases; unmatched junction nucleotides: 5. Looked up from germline, CDR1 is MGHRA and CDR2 is YSYEKL. The CDR3 contains 14 residues. CDR3: CASSQTGITDTQYF. CDR3 nucleotides: TGCGCCAGCAGTCAGACAGGGATCACAGATACGCAGTATTTT.

V gene TRBV18 combines with J gene TRBJ2-5, with 9 bases identical to TRBD1. The trim removed 4 bases at V and 3 bases at J, leaving 6 bases unmatched. CDR3 size: 15 residues. CDR1 KGHSH and CDR2 LQKENI come from the germline V gene. CDR3 DNA sequence: TGTGCCAGCTCACGGGGACAGGGAGTAAAAGAGACCCAGTACTTC. Its protein is CASSRGQGVKETQYF.

The rearrangement joins TRBV7-9 to TRBJ2-1; 7 nucleotides agree with TRBD2. J was trimmed by 0 bases and V by 1 base; bases with no gene match: 6. This CDR3 comprises 17 residues. Germline CDR1 and CDR2: SEHNR and FQNEAQ (reference sequence). CDR3 in amino acids: CASSLVRAGVSYNEQFF. CDR3 nucleotides: TGTGCCAGCAGCTTAGTTAGGGCGGGGGTCTCCTACAATGAGCAGTTCTTC.

The rearrangement links TRBV29-1 to TRBJ1-1, with D perhaps matching TRBD1 (6 bases). The germline V gene has CDR1 SQVTM and CDR2 ANQGSEA. The CDR3 has 11 amino acids. V lost 6 bases and J lost 3, with 8 bases in between. In nucleotides, the CDR3 is TGCAGCGTCACAGGGTACACTGAAGCTTTCTTT. This gives the protein CSVTGYTEAFF.

This clone has a handful of counts. CDR3 DNA: TGCAGCGTTATTGGACAGGGGGCCTACGAGCAGTACTTC. Translation gives CSVIGQGAYEQYF. The V and J genes are TRBV29-1 and TRBJ2-7, with 10 bases matching TRBD1. Germline V gives CDR1 SQVTM, CDR2 ANQGSEA. V was clipped by 5 bases and J by 2 bases; unmatched bases: 3. The CDR3 is 13 amino acids.

The chain recombines TRBV15 with TRBJ1-2; perhaps TRBD1 as D (5 bases). The CDR3 has 15 residues. V dropped 0 bases and J dropped 4 bases, with 12 bases sitting between them. Germline-derived CDR1 and CDR2 are LNHNV and YYDKDF (reference sequence). In DNA form, the CDR3 reads TGTGCCACCAGCAGAGATGCAGGGCAGGCCTATGGCTACACCTTC. Its protein product is CATSRDAGQAYGYTF.

The chain has TRBV27 and TRBJ2-7, with TRBD1 identical over 7 bases. Trimming took 6 bases from V and 1 from J; bases not matched to a gene: 9. Looked up from germline, CDR1 is MNHEY and CDR2 is SMNVEV (reference sequence). The CDR3 spans 15 residues. This CDR3 reads CASSLTGWVSYEQYF. CDR3 bases: TGTGCCAGCAGCTTGACAGGGTGGGTGTCCTACGAGCAGTACTTC.

CDR3 in DNA: TGTGCCAGCAGTTCCGGGACTAGCGGGGAGTACTTC. It encodes CASSSGTSGEYF. The genes are TRBV27 and TRBJ2-5; 13 bases are shared with TRBD2. Germline CDR1 reads MNHEY; CDR2 reads SMNVEV (reference sequence). J gave up 12 bases and V 4 bases, and 2 bases lay outside the gene matches. The CDR3 has 12 residues.

This clone was counted a single time. In nucleotides, the CDR3 is TGTGCCAGCAGTTTCCCGGGACTAGCGGGAGGCTATGAGCAGTTCTTC. Residues: CASSFPGLAGGYEQFF. This chain links TRBV6-6 with TRBJ2-1; 15 positions match TRBD2. Trimming removed 4 bases from V and 8 bases from J; junction bases left unmatched: 6. The CDR3 has 16 amino acids. Per germline, CDR1 MNHNY and CDR2 SVGAGI (reference sequence).

This clone came up once. CDR3 nucleotide sequence: TGTGCCAGCAGTTTGGATCGGCAGGGCCTTGGCTACACCTTC. Its protein product is CASSLDRQGLGYTF. The chain is built from TRBV28 and TRBJ1-2; a possible D gene is TRBD1 (5 bases). Germline V lookup: CDR1 MDHEN, CDR2 SYDVKM. Deletions cut 3 bases from V and 7 bases from J, with 15 bases between. The CDR3 runs to 14 residues.

The chain recombines TRBV10-3 with TRBJ1-2; unclear D gene. V was pared by 3 bases and J by 6 bases, with 17 bases between. The CDR3 runs to 15 residues. Germline lookup yields CDR1 ENHRY and CDR2 SYGVKD. The CDR3, as DNA: TGTGCCATCAGTGATTGGAACTCGGGTAAGGATGGCTACACCTTC. This translates into CAISDWNSGKDGYTF.

V is TRBV5-1 and J is TRBJ1-5, with D possibly TRBD1 on 6 matching bases. The germline V gene has CDR1 SGHRS and CDR2 YFSETQ. V shed 1 base and J shed 3 bases, with 11 bases lying between them. The CDR3 runs 15 residues. CDR3 loop: CASSLLGQINQPQHF. CDR3 bases: TGCGCCAGCAGCTTGCTTGGACAGATCAATCAGCCCCAGCATTTT.

The genes are TRBV9 and TRBJ2-2, with a tentative D call TRBD1 (5 bases). V was shortened by 5 bases and J by 6 bases, with 8 bases between the two germline ends. The germline V gene has CDR1 SGDLS and CDR2 YYNGEE. This CDR3 has 12 residues. The CDR3 here is CASRQGPGELFF. CDR3 in DNA: TGTGCCAGCAGGCAGGGCCCCGGGGAGCTGTTTTTT.

This chain joins TRBV5-1 and TRBJ2-5; 14 nucleotides agree with TRBD2. Germline values: CDR1 SGHRS, CDR2 YFSETQ. The CDR3 is made up of 18 amino acids. After removal of 3 bases from V and 5 bases from J, the junction contained 12 bases not matched to a gene. The CDR3: CASSWGLAGALGGETQYF. In DNA form, the CDR3 reads TGCGCCAGCAGCTGGGGACTAGCGGGGGCCCTTGGGGGTGAGACCCAGTACTTC.

The chain employs TRBV6-5 and TRBJ2-1, with 10 nucleotides matching TRBD2. V dropped 0 bases and J dropped 4; count of bases not matched to a gene: 3. CDR3 length equals 16 residues. From germline, CDR1 is MNHEY and CDR2 SVGAGI. The CDR3 loop is CASSYSLAGRYNEQFF. The CDR3 DNA is TGTGCCAGCAGTTACTCACTAGCGGGAAGGTACAATGAGCAGTTCTTC.

The V and J genes are TRBV7-8 and TRBJ2-1; TRBD2 aligns across 9 bases. Germline V gene lookup returns CDR1 SGHVS and CDR2 FQNEAQ. J was trimmed by 3 bases and V by 5 bases; bases with no gene match: 14. The length of the CDR3 is 18 residues. CDR3 in DNA: TGTGCCAGCAGCCTCCCCCTAAGGGCTAGCGGGGACTACAATGAGCAGTTCTTC. It translates to CASSLPLRASGDYNEQFF.

The chain combines TRBV2 with TRBJ2-1; 11 bases match TRBD2. Germline V gene sequence: CDR1 SNHLY, CDR2 FYNNEI. The CDR3 has 15 amino acids. The junction had 6 bases not matched to a gene; V was cut back by 4 bases and J by 7 bases. CDR3: CASSVASGGFNEQFF. CDR3 bases: TGTGCCAGCAGTGTTGCTAGCGGGGGGTTTAATGAGCAGTTCTTC. Together with reference TRBV2 and TRBJ2-1, the CDR3 gives the full variable domain: EPEVTQTPSHQVTQMGQEVILRCVPISNHLYFYWYRQILGQKVEFLVSFYNNEISEKSEIFDDQFSVERPDGSNFTLKIRSTKLEDSAMYFCASSVASGGFNEQFFGPGTRLTVL.

The chain has TRBV27 and TRBJ1-2, with D possibly being TRBD1 (5 bases). Germline V gives CDR1 MNHEY, CDR2 SMNVEV (reference sequence). The CDR3 has 11 amino acids. Trimming removed 6 bases at V and 8 bases at J, with 10 bases between. The CDR3 sequence: CASSRGWGYTF. In DNA form, the CDR3 reads TGTGCCAGCAGCCGGGGGTGGGGCTACACCTTC.

This chain connects TRBV6-5 to TRBJ2-7, with D perhaps matching TRBD2 (5 bases). Germline V gives CDR1 MNHEY, CDR2 SVGAGI. The CDR3 has 15 amino acids. The V and J ends lost 6 bases and 4 bases respectively, with 19 bases between them. The CDR3 reads CASRTLGEPGYEQYF. The CDR3 bases are TGTGCCAGCAGGACTCTCGGGGAACCAGGATACGAGCAGTACTTC.

The genes are TRBV6-6 and TRBJ1-5; no reliable D call. Germline V CDR1 and CDR2: MNHNY, SVGAGI (reference sequence). The CDR3 contains 15 residues. Trimming took 0 bases from V and 1 from J, leaving 7 bases between them. The chain's CDR3 is CASSYSGRSNQPQHF. DNA of the CDR3: TGTGCCAGCAGTTACTCGGGCCGGAGCAATCAGCCCCAGCATTTT.

This clone was recorded only once. Other DNA sequences of this sample code for an identical CDR3. The chain recombines TRBV27 with TRBJ1-6; possible D gene TRBD1, 6 bases. In germline, CDR1 is MNHEY, CDR2 SMNVEV (reference sequence). The V end was cut by 6 bases, the J end by 4 bases, with 7 bases between. The CDR3 consists of 13 residues. The CDR3 sequence: CASRGTYNSPLHF. The CDR3 nucleotides are TGTGCCAGCAGGGGGACATATAATTCACCCCTCCACTTT.

The rearrangement uses TRBV7-9 and TRBJ2-7; 9 nucleotides align to TRBD1. After removal of 8 bases from V and 3 bases from J, the junction contained 8 bases not matched to a gene. CDR1 and CDR2 from the germline V gene are SEHNR and FQNEAQ (reference sequence). The CDR3 loop spans 14 amino acids. CDR3 in amino acids: CASGRTGESYEQYF. CDR3 DNA sequence: TGTGCCAGCGGCCGGACAGGGGAAAGCTACGAGCAGTACTTC.

The V call is TRBV7-2, the J call TRBJ2-7; D gene ambiguous. The germline V gene has CDR1 SGHTA and CDR2 FQGNSA. Trimming left V 7 bases short and J 5 bases short, with 15 bases between. This CDR3 spans 13 amino acids. The CDR3 spells CASTPSLNHEQYF. CDR3 nucleotides: TGTGCCAGCACTCCCTCCCTAAACCACGAGCAGTACTTC.

V is TRBV5-4 and J is TRBJ2-4; weak D call: TRBD1 (6 bases). The CDR3 spans 16 residues. V shed 1 base and J shed 3 bases, with 14 bases lying between them. The germline CDR1 and CDR2 sequences are SGHNT and YYREEE (reference sequence). The CDR3 DNA is TGTGCCAGCAGCTTGTCGTTATTGGACAGCAAAAACATTCAGTACTTC. Its protein is CASSLSLLDSKNIQYF.